These 27 T cell receptor beta chains were sequenced from one sample in a study of cytomegalovirus exposure and HLA in healthy donors (dated by TCRdb to the late 2010s). Preparation of the library involved the immunoSEQ multiplex PCR assay. For the multiplex PCR, a mixture combining 60 forward primers for TCR Vbeta segments and 13 reverse primers for TCR Jbeta segments was used. TCRdb mirrors the immuneACCESS table, restricted to in-frame sequences. Some clones are absent from its copies; in checked studies, under half trace to an unresolved V gene, and the reason for the others is unknown. The sample yields roughly 98,000 clones; roughly 81% were counted once. The ten top clones hold roughly 1.5% of the sample. The sample taken for sequencing was PBMCs. Source of these receptors: a man aged 40-49 years in good health and CMV-seronegative.

This chain joins TRBV6-5 and TRBJ2-3; no firm D call. Germline V gene lookup returns CDR1 MNHEY and CDR2 SVGAGI. V lost 6 bases and J 5 bases, leaving 15 bases between the germline ends. The CDR3 covers 14 residues. This CDR3 is CASRLAKARDTQYF. The CDR3, as DNA: TGTGCCAGCAGATTAGCCAAAGCCAGAGATACGCAGTATTTT.

This clone has a handful of counts. The rearrangement links TRBV4-1 to TRBJ1-2; the D is unclear. The CDR3 has 13 amino acids. Between the trimmed V and J ends, which lost 1 base and 5 bases, there was a span of 8 bases. CDR1 and CDR2 (germline): MGHRA, YSYEKL. CDR3 sequence (DNA): TGCGCCAGCAGCCAAGGGTTACAGTATGGCTACACCTTC. This encodes CASSQGLQYGYTF.

The chain combines TRBV5-6 with TRBJ2-3, with TRBD1 as a possible D gene (6 bases). Per germline, CDR1 SGHDT and CDR2 YYEEEE. The ends were cut back, 5 bases at V and 0 bases at J, with 13 bases in the middle. This CDR3 has 15 amino acids. The CDR3 bases are TGTGCCAGCAGGACAGACAGGACTAGCACAGATACGCAGTATTTT. This translates into CASRTDRTSTDTQYF.

The chain couples TRBV7-7 to TRBJ1-1, with D hard to call. The V end lost 3 bases, the J end lost 1 base, and 6 bases lay between the germline ends. The length of the CDR3 is 13 residues. The germline V gene has CDR1 SSHAT and CDR2 FNYEAQ (reference sequence). The CDR3 reads CASSLNKNTEAFF. Written as DNA, the CDR3 is TGTGCCAGCAGCTTGAACAAGAACACTGAAGCTTTCTTT.

V is TRBV5-4 and J is TRBJ1-5, with D perhaps matching TRBD1 (6 bases). Trimming took 1 base from V and 3 from J, leaving 11 bases between them. The CDR3 consists of 15 residues. CDR1 SGHNT and CDR2 YYREEE come from the germline V gene (reference sequence). The CDR3 sequence: CASSLWGQINQPQHF. The CDR3 DNA follows: TGTGCCAGCAGCTTGTGGGGACAAATCAATCAGCCCCAGCATTTT.

The V call is TRBV5-1, the J call TRBJ2-5; no reliable D call. TRBJ2-7 explains the end of the DNA better; the J call may be wrong. This CDR3 spans 14 amino acids. Germline CDR1 is SGHRS and CDR2 is YFSETQ. CDR3 sequence reads: CASSLSASSYEQYF. The CDR3 region has the DNA TGCGCCAGCAGCTTGAGCGCGTCCTCCTACGAGCAGTACTTC.

V and J are TRBV15 and TRBJ2-7; 8 bases are shared with TRBD1. The CDR3 is made up of 14 amino acids. Unmatched junction bases numbered 2, after V lost 3 bases and J lost 1 base. In germline, CDR1 is LNHNV, CDR2 YYDKDF (reference sequence). The CDR3 DNA reads TGTGCCACCAGCAGCTGGACAGGGTCCTACGAGCAGTACTTC. Encoded protein: CATSSWTGSYEQYF.

The CDR3 here is CASRPRGGQPQHF. CDR3 DNA sequence: TGTGCCAGCAGACCCAGAGGAGGCCAGCCCCAGCATTTT. The chain combines TRBV6-1 with TRBJ1-5; D remains ambiguous. With 6 bases removed from V and 7 bases from J, the gap between germline ends came to 13 bases. The CDR3 contains 13 residues. Germline loops: CDR1 MNHNS, CDR2 SASEGT.

The chain couples TRBV7-9 to TRBJ1-2, with no clear D. This CDR3 comprises 15 residues. Trimming stripped 4 bases from V and 3 bases from J, with 15 bases between. Germline CDR1 reads SEHNR; CDR2 reads FQNEAQ (reference sequence). The CDR3 region is CASSSWEGAHYGYTF. DNA for the CDR3: TGTGCCAGCAGCTCTTGGGAGGGAGCCCACTATGGCTACACCTTC.

The chain recombines TRBV7-4 with TRBJ2-7; possible D gene TRBD1, 6 bases. The CDR3 is made up of 14 amino acids. V was trimmed by 6 bases and J by 3 bases, leaving 15 bases between them. The germline CDR1 and CDR2 sequences are SGHVT and SQSDAQ. CDR3 sequence: CASRDDRKLYEQYF. Written as DNA, the CDR3 is TGTGCCAGCAGGGACGACAGGAAACTCTACGAGCAGTACTTC.

This clone was found once. The genes are TRBV7-6 and TRBJ2-5, with a tentative D call TRBD2 (5 bases). The J call may be in error: the DNA end matches TRBJ2-7 better. The CDR3 runs 16 residues. In germline, CDR1 is SGHVS, CDR2 FNYEAQ. CDR3 amino acids: CASSLGEWKSSYEQYF. CDR3 nucleotide sequence: TGTGCCAGCAGCTTAGGGGAGTGGAAAAGCTCCTACGAGCAGTACTTC.

This clone was detected only a few times. The chain uses TRBV9 and TRBJ2-7; TRBD2 matches 9 bases. V dropped 0 bases and J dropped 6; count of bases not matched to a gene: 7. The CDR3 has 15 amino acids. Germline V gives CDR1 SGDLS, CDR2 YYNGEE. This chain's CDR3 is CASSVDILAGIEQYF. The CDR3 DNA reads as TGTGCCAGCAGCGTAGATATCCTAGCGGGGATCGAGCAGTACTTC.

This clone is a singleton in its sample. The chain uses TRBV18 and TRBJ1-1, with D hard to call. Trimming took off 0 bases at V and 0 bases at J, with 5 bases between the two ends. This CDR3 is built from 14 residues. CDR1 is KGHSH and CDR2 is LQKENI in the germline V gene. The CDR3 loop reads CASSPPSVNTEAFF. The CDR3 DNA reads TGTGCCAGCTCACCACCATCGGTGAACACTGAAGCTTTCTTT.

The chain recombines TRBV7-9 with TRBJ1-2; 7 positions match TRBD1. Germline V gene lookup returns CDR1 SEHNR and CDR2 FQNEAQ (reference sequence). The junction had 6 bases not matched to a gene; V was cut back by 5 bases and J by 0 bases. CDR3 length equals 15 residues. This chain's CDR3 is CASSRGTAPNYGYTF. DNA for the CDR3: TGTGCCAGCAGCCGCGGGACAGCTCCTAACTATGGCTACACCTTC.

The CDR3 bases are TGTGCCAGCACCCGGGACAGGGGTGGAGAACAGCCCCAGCATTTT. Its protein product is CASTRDRGGEQPQHF. The rearrangement joins TRBV6-1 to TRBJ1-5, with 10 positions matching TRBD1. The CDR3 totals 15 residues. Trimming took 7 bases from V and 7 from J; bases not matched to a gene: 10. The V gene's germline CDR1 is MNHNS and CDR2 SASEGT.

The chain recombines TRBV6-1 with TRBJ1-2; no clear D gene. Trimming removed 6 bases from V and 0 bases from J, with 11 bases in between. This CDR3 is 14 amino acids long. CDR1 is MNHNS and CDR2 is SASEGT in the germline V gene. CDR3 nucleotides: TGTGCCAGCAGAAAGGAGAGAGCTAACTATGGCTACACCTTC. It yields the protein CASRKERANYGYTF.

The rearrangement joins TRBV2 to TRBJ1-1; TRBD1 might be the D (6 bases). This CDR3 has 13 amino acids. Germline V gene lookup returns CDR1 SNHLY and CDR2 FYNNEI. Trimming left V 6 bases short and J 10 bases short, with 18 bases between. CDR3 residues: CASSRGGRLGAFF. CDR3 DNA sequence: TGTGCCAGCAGCCGGGGGGGGCGGCTCGGAGCTTTCTTT.

This chain connects TRBV7-9 to TRBJ2-7; TRBD1 aligns across 10 bases. V shed 5 bases and J 8 bases; nucleotides not matched to a gene: 9. CDR3 length equals 14 residues. From germline, CDR1 is SEHNR and CDR2 FQNEAQ (reference sequence). CDR3 region: CASSLPGQGIKQYF. The CDR3, as DNA: TGTGCCAGCAGCCTGCCGGGACAGGGGATAAAGCAGTACTTC.

The rearrangement uses TRBV7-9 and TRBJ1-2, with 8 bases aligning to TRBD1. V was clipped by 5 bases and J by 5 bases; unmatched bases: 10. The CDR3 is made up of 15 amino acids. Germline CDR1 and CDR2: SEHNR and FQNEAQ (reference sequence). The CDR3 sequence is CASSPAMTGDYGYTF. Here the CDR3 DNA reads TGTGCCAGCAGCCCGGCAATGACAGGGGATTATGGCTACACCTTC.

This clone occurred once. The chain uses TRBV7-3 and TRBJ2-1; D gene uncertain. Trimming shortened V by 5 bases and J by 7 bases, and 12 bases separated the two germline ends. This CDR3 region has 13 residues. The germline gives CDR1 SGHTA, CDR2 FQGTGA. The CDR3, as DNA: TGTGCCAGCAGCCCCTCAGGTGGGAATGAGCAGTTCTTC. Translation: CASSPSGGNEQFF. The full variable domain, rest sourced from reference TRBV7-3 and TRBJ2-1, is GAGVSQTPSNKVTEKGKYVELRCDPISGHTALYWYRQSLGQGPEFLIYFQGTGAADDSGLPNDRFFAVRPEGSVSTLKIQRTERGDSAVYLCASSPSGGNEQFFGPGTRLTVL.

The rearrangement links TRBV11-1 to TRBJ2-7; TRBD1 might be the D (6 bases). Between the trimmed V and J ends, which lost 3 bases and 2 bases, there was a span of 11 bases. The CDR3 sequence is 14 residues long. Germline V gene data show CDR1 as SGHAT and CDR2 as FQDESV (reference sequence). The CDR3 reads CASSFLQGPYEQYF. The DNA of the CDR3 is TGTGCCAGCAGCTTTTTACAGGGCCCCTACGAGCAGTACTTC.

The gene calls are TRBV29-1 and TRBJ1-6; 7 positions match TRBD1. V trimming: 5 bases; J trimming: 0 bases; junction bases outside the gene matches: 4. The CDR3 spans 15 residues. CDR1 and CDR2 (germline): SQVTM, ANQGSEA. The CDR3 loop is CSVPDRSSYNSPLHF. As DNA, the CDR3 is TGCAGCGTTCCGGACAGGAGCTCCTATAATTCACCCCTCCACTTT.

The chain has TRBV5-1 and TRBJ2-2, with D possibly TRBD1 on 6 matching bases. Per the germline V gene, CDR1 is SGHRS and CDR2 is YFSETQ. The CDR3 loop spans 15 amino acids. V was cut by 1 base and J by 7 bases, with 14 bases left in between. CDR3 protein: CASSLTWRTDGELFF. DNA for the CDR3: TGCGCCAGCAGCTTGACGTGGCGGACAGACGGGGAGCTGTTTTTT.

The rearrangement links TRBV5-1 to TRBJ2-7, with a tentative D call TRBD2 (7 bases). The V and J ends lost 2 bases and 4 bases respectively, with 16 bases between them. The CDR3 is 15 residues long. Per the germline V gene, CDR1 is SGHRS and CDR2 is YFSETQ. The DNA of the CDR3 is TGCGCCAGCAGCTTACAGGGAGGGGACCTTTACGAGCAGTACTTC. This encodes CASSLQGGDLYEQYF.

This chain uses TRBV6-5 with TRBJ1-4, with TRBD1 matching 8 bases. V trimming: 8 bases; J trimming: 2 bases; junction bases outside the gene matches: 7. The CDR3 sequence is 15 residues long. The germline gives CDR1 MNHEY, CDR2 SVGAGI. CDR3 coding DNA: TGTGCCAGCTCACAGGGGGTTATGACTAATGAAAAACTGTTTTTT. Protein: CASSQGVMTNEKLFF.

This rearrangement joins TRBV5-4 to TRBJ2-5; TRBD1 aligns across 7 bases. V trimming: 4 bases; J trimming: 5 bases; junction bases outside the gene matches: 8. CDR1 and CDR2 (germline): SGHNT, YYREEE (reference sequence). This CDR3 contains 14 residues. Here the CDR3 DNA reads TGTGCCAGCAGCCAGGGACAGCGCATCGAGACCCAGTACTTC. As protein: CASSQGQRIETQYF.

The chain employs TRBV30 and TRBJ1-5; unclear D gene. CDR3 length equals 15 residues. The germline gives CDR1 GTSNPN, CDR2 SVGIG (reference sequence). The germline V and J ends were trimmed by 3 bases and 4 bases, with 16 bases remaining between them. CDR3 in amino acids: CAWSAPGIWNQPQHF. In nucleotides, the CDR3 is TGTGCCTGGAGCGCACCGGGGATATGGAATCAGCCCCAGCATTTT.